This T cell receptor beta chain was sequenced during a study of breast tumors, draining lymph nodes, adjacent tissues. General observations from the study: Tumor TCR diversity was below lymph nodes but above nontumor tissue. That most tumor T cells come from lymph nodes remained unproven.

Trimming took 6 bases from V and 2 from J, leaving 11 bases between them. Germline V CDR1 and CDR2: LNHDA, SQIVND (reference sequence). The CDR3 is made up of 14 amino acids. TCRdb re-analysed the multiplex PCR reads in MiXCR, keeping a single row per CDR3 protein. The table has 200,000 to 300,000 distinct CDR3 sequences, more than 30% seen once. This clonotype was detected many times. What it recognizes is unknown. Samples came from axillary lymph nodes draining the breast cancer. The sample was axillary lymph node tissue. This TCR derives from a female donor with breast cancer. Some clones in this sample may be carry-over from other donors' samples. The V and J genes are TRBV19 and TRBJ1-5; D is unclear. CDR3 in amino acids: CASSPGYGNQPQHF. The CDR3 DNA follows: TGTGCCAGTAGCCCGGGTTATGGCAATCAGCCCCAGCATTTT.